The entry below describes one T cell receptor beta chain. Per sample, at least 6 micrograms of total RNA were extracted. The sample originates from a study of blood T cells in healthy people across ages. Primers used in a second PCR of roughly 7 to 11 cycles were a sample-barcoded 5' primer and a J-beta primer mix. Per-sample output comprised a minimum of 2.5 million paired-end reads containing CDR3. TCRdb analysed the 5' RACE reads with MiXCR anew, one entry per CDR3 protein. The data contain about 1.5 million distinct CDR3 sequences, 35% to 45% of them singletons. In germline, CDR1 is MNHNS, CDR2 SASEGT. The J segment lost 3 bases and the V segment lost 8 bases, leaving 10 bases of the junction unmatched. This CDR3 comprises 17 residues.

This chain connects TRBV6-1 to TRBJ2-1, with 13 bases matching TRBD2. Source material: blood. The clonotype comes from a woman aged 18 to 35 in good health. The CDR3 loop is CASRGLAGAPYYNEQFF. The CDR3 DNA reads TGTGCCAGCCGAGGACTAGCGGGGGCCCCCTACTACAATGAGCAGTTCTTC.